This T cell receptor beta chain originates from a study of T-cell reconstitution after alpha-beta-depleted transplantation in children. General study results and limits: The main origin of T-cell counts and diversity one year after transplant was newly produced T cells.

Preparation of the TCRbeta library used unique molecular identifiers. Each CDR3 protein is one row after TCRdb ran MiXCR on the PCR reads. The table includes around 370,000 distinct CDR3 sequences, 15% to 20% detected once. This clonotype has at least ten counts. Antigen specificity is unknown. The clonotype originates from a male patient between 2 and 10 years old who had a stem cell transplant for acute lymphoblastic leukemia, so the T cells may come from the graft donor. This sample comprised PBMCs, mostly from graft donor cells, obtained 360 days after TCRalphabeta/CD19-depleted stem cell transplant.

The CDR3 DNA is TGTGCCAGCAGCCTTCTAGGCGCTGAGCAGTTCTTC. It translates to CASSLLGAEQFF. The genes are TRBV28 and TRBJ2-1; D gene unclear. CDR3 length: 12 amino acids. From germline, CDR1 is MDHEN and CDR2 SYDVKM. V was shortened by 6 bases and J by 9 bases, with 12 bases between the two germline ends. The variable domain in full, completed from reference TRBV28 and TRBJ2-1, reads DVKVTQSSRYLVKRTGEKVFLECVQDMDHENMFWYRQDPGLGLRLIYFSYDVKMKEKGDIPEGYSVSREKKERFSLILESASTNQTSMYLCASSLLGAEQFFGPGTRLTVL.